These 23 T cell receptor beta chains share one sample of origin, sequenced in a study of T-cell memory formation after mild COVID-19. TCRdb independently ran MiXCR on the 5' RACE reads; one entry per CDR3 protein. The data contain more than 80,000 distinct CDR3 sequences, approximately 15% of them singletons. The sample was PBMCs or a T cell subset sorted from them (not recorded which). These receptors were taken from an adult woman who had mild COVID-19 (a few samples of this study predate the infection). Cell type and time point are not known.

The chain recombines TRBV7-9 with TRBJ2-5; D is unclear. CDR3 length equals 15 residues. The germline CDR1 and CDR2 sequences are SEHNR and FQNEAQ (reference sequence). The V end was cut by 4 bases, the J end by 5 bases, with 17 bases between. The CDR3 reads CASSSGQGPPETQYF. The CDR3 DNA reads TGTGCCAGCAGCTCCGGGCAAGGACCCCCGGAGACCCAGTACTTC.

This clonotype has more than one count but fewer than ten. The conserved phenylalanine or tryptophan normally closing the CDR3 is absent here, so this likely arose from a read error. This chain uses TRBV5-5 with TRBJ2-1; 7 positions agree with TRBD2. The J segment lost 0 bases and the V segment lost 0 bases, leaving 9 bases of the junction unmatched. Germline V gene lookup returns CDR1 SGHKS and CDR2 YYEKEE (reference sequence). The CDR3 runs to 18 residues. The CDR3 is CASSLGDSGAYSYNEQFL. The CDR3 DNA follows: TGTGCCAGCAGCTTGGGCGACAGCGGGGCCTACTCCTACAATGAGCAGTTCCTC.

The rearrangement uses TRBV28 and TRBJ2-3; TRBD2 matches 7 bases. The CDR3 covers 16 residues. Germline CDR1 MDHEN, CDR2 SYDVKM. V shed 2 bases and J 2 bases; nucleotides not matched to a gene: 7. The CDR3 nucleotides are TGTGCCAGCAGTTTAAGGGCGCTAGCGGTCACAGATACGCAGTATTTT. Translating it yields CASSLRALAVTDTQYF.

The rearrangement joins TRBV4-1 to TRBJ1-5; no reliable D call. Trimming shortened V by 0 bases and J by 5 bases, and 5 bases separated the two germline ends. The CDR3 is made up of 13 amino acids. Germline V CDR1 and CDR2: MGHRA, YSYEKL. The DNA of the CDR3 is TGCGCCAGCAGCCAAGATCAAGATCAGCCCCAGCATTTT. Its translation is CASSQDQDQPQHF.

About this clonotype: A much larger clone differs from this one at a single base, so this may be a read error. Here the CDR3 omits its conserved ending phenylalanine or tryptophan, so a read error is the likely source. CDR3 DNA sequence: TGTGCCACCAGCAGAGATACAGGGCCTGAGCAGTTCATC. Its protein is CATSRDTGPEQFI. The chain recombines TRBV15 with TRBJ2-1, with a weak D call TRBD1 (6 bases). Germline V CDR1 and CDR2: LNHNV, YYDKDF (reference sequence). Trimming stripped 0 bases from V and 9 bases from J, with 9 bases between. The CDR3 is made up of 13 amino acids.

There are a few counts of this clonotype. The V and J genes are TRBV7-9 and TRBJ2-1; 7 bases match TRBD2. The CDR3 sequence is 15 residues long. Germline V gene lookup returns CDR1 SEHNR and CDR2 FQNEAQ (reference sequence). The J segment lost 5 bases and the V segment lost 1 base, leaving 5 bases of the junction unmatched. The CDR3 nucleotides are TGTGCCAGCAGCTTAGTTGGAGCGGGGAACAATGAGCAGTTCTTC. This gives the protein CASSLVGAGNNEQFF.

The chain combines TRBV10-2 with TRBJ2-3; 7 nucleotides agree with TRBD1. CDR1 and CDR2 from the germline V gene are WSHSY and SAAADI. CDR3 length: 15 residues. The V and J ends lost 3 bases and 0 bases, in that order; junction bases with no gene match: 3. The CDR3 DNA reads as TGCGCCAGCAGTGACCGGGACAGTAGCACAGATACGCAGTATTTT. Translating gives CASSDRDSSTDTQYF.

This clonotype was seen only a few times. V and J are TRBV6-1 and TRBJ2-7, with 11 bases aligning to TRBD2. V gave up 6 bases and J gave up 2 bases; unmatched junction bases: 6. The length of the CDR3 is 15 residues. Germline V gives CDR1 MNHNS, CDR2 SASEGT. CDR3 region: CASSPTSGEPYEQYF. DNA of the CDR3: TGTGCCAGCAGCCCGACTAGCGGGGAACCCTACGAGCAGTACTTC.

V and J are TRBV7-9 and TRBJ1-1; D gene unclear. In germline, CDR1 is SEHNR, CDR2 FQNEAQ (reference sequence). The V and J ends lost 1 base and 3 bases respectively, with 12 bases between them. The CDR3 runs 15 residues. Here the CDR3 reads CASSLVGESDTEAFF. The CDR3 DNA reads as TGTGCCAGCAGCTTAGTGGGAGAGTCGGACACTGAAGCTTTCTTT.

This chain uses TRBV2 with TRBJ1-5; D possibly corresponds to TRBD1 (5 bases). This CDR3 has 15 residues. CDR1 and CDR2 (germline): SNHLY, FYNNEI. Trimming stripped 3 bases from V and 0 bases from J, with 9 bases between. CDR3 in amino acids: CASSDIDSSNQPQHF. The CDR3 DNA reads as TGTGCCAGCAGTGACATCGACAGTAGCAATCAGCCCCAGCATTTT.

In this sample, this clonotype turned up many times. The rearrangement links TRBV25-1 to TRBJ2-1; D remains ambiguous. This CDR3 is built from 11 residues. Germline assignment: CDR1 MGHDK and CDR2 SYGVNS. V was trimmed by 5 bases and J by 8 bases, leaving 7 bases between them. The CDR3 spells CASSLRDEQFF. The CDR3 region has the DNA TGTGCCAGCAGTTTAAGGGATGAGCAGTTCTTC.

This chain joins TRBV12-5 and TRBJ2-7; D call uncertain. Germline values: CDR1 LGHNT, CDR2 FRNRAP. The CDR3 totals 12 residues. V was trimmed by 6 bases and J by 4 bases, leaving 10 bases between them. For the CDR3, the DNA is TGTGCTAGTGGCCCCTCTAGTTACGAGCAGTACTTC. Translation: CASGPSSYEQYF.

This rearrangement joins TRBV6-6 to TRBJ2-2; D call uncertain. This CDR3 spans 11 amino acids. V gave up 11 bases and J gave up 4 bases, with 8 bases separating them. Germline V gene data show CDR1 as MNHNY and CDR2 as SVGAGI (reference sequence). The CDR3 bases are TGTGCCTTAAGAGGCACCGGGGAGCTGTTTTTT. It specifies CALRGTGELFF.

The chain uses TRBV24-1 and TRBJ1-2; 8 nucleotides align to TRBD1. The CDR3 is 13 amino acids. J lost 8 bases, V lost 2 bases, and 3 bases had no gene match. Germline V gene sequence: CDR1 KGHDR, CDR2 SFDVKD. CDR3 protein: CATSDSGGKGYTF. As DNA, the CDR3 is TGTGCCACCAGTGATTCAGGGGGCAAGGGCTACACCTTC.

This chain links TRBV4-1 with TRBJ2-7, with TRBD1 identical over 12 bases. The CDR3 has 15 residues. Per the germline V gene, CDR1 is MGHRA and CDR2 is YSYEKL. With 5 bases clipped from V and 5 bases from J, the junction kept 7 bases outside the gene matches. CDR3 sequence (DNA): TGCGCCAGCAGCTCAACCGGGACAGGGGGCAACGAGCAGTACTTC. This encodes CASSSTGTGGNEQYF.

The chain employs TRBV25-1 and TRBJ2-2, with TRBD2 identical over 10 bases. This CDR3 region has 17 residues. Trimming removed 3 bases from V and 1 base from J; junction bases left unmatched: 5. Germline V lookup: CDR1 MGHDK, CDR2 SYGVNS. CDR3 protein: CASSDLAGVVNTGELFF. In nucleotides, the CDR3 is TGTGCCAGCAGTGATCTAGCGGGAGTCGTGAACACCGGGGAGCTGTTTTTT.

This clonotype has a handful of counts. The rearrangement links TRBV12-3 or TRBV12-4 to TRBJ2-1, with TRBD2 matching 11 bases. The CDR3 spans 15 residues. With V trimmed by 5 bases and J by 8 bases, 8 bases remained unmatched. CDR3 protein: CASSQGLAEIDEQFF. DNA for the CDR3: TGTGCCAGCAGTCAGGGACTAGCGGAGATCGATGAGCAGTTCTTC.

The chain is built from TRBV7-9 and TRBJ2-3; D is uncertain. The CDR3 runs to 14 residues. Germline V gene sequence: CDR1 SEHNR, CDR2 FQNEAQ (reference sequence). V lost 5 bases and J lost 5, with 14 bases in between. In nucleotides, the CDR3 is TGTGCCAGCAGCACCCCCCGCACCAGAGATACGCAGTATTTT. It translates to CASSTPRTRDTQYF.

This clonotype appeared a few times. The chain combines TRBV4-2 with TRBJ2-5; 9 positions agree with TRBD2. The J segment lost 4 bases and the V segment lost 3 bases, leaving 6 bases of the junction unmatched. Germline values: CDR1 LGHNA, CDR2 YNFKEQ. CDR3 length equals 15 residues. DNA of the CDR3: TGTGCCAGCAGCCATTATAGCGGGAGTATAGAGACCCAGTACTTC. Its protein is CASSHYSGSIETQYF.

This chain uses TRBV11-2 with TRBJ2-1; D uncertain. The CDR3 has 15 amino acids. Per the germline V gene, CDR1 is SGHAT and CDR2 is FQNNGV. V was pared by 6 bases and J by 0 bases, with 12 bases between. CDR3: CASSLSRVSYNEQFF. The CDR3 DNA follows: TGTGCCAGCAGTTTGAGTAGAGTCTCCTACAATGAGCAGTTCTTC.

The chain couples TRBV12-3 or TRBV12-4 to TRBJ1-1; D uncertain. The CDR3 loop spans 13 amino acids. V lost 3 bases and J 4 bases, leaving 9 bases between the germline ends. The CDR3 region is CASSFTLGTEAFF. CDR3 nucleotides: TGTGCCAGCAGTTTCACCTTGGGCACTGAAGCTTTCTTT.

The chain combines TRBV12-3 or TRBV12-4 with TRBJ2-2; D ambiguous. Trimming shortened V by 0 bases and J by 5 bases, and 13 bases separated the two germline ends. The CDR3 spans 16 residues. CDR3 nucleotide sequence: TGTGCCAGCAGTTTAGCGTCACAGTATGGGACCGGGGAGCTGTTTTTT. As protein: CASSLASQYGTGELFF.

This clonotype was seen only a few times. The CDR3 is CASSFGQGGYGYTF. CDR3 DNA: TGTGCCAGCAGTTTTGGGCAGGGTGGCTATGGCTACACCTTC. The V and J genes are TRBV27 and TRBJ1-2, with D tentatively TRBD1 (5 bases). CDR1 and CDR2 from the germline V gene are MNHEY and SMNVEV (reference sequence). The CDR3 extends over 14 amino acids. Trimming removed 3 bases from V and 4 bases from J, with 12 bases in between.